This T cell receptor beta chain was found in a study of blood T cell repertoires in COVID-19. Study at large: From the United States, Italy and Spain came samples of acute and convalescent COVID-19. Sources were T cells, B-cell-depleted T cells, or PBMCs; the material itself was cDNA or gDNA.

Germline-derived CDR1 and CDR2 are SGDLS and YYNGEE. The CDR3 has 14 residues. Trimming removed 0 bases at V and 4 bases at J, with 11 bases between. Per the study methods: Quantification of nucleated cells was approximated via reference gene primer amplification. Method: immunoSEQ multiplex PCR; TCRdb's copy keeps in-frame clones and lacks some. D and trimming were read from the DNA, whereas the V and J calls and clone size are those reported in that table. This table has 150,000 to 200,000 clones, roughly four fifths appearing once. The chain links TRBV9 to TRBJ2-7; D is perhaps TRBD2 (5 bases). Material: peripheral blood. The sequence came from a man between 65 and 80 years old who had recovered from COVID-19. The CDR3 loop reads CASSVGRTTYEQYF. CDR3 DNA sequence: TGTGCCAGCAGCGTAGGGAGGACGACTTACGAGCAGTACTTC.